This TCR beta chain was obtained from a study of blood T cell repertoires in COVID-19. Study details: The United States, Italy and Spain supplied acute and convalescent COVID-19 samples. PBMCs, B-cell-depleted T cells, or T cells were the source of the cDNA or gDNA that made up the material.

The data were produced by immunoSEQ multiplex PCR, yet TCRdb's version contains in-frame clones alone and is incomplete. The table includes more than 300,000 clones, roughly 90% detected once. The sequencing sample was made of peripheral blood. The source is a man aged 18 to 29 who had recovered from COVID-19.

The CDR3 nucleotides are TGTGCCAGCTCACCACCCGGGACAGGGGGGGAGACCCAGTACTTC. Protein: CASSPPGTGGETQYF. The chain links TRBV18 to TRBJ2-5; 11 bases align to TRBD1. Germline loops: CDR1 KGHSH, CDR2 LQKENI. The trim removed 0 bases at V and 5 bases at J, leaving 2 bases unmatched. The CDR3 totals 15 residues.